Listed below are T cell receptor beta chains from one sample, sequenced in a study of blood T cell repertoires in COVID-19. Libraries were prepared by immunoSEQ multiplex PCR; TCRdb keeps only in-frame clonotypes and omits some of them. The table includes a few hundred thousand clones, under 85% detected once. The sample taken for sequencing was peripheral blood. Receptors originate from a man between 25 and 39 years old who had recovered from COVID-19. Each CDR3 is given with its conserved first and last residue. A D gene is named only where the DNA matches it firmly. Clone size is not always given. Where it is, it says once, few, many or a class for expanded clones.

v_gene: TRBV7-9
j_gene: TRBJ1-3
abundance: -
d_gene: -
CDR3nt: TGTGCCAGCAGCCCTGGGGCGGCCCGAAACACCATATATTTT
CDR3aa: CASSPGAARNTIYF

v_gene: TRBV5-1
j_gene: TRBJ2-4
abundance: -
d_gene: TRBD1
CDR3nt: TGCGCCAGCAGCTTGGAGGGGACAGGGTACCTAGCCAAAAACATTCAGTACTTC
CDR3aa: CASSLEGTGYLAKNIQYF

v_gene: TRBV7-9
j_gene: TRBJ1-1
abundance: -
d_gene: -
CDR3nt: TGTGCCACCTCGCAGGGGCGACAACGGCATGAAGCTTTCTTT
CDR3aa: CATSQGRQRHEAFF

v_gene: TRBV2
j_gene: TRBJ1-2
abundance: once
d_gene: TRBD1
CDR3nt: TGTGCCAGCTCCCCGGGGACAGGAACCAACTATGGCTACACCTTC
CDR3aa: CASSPGTGTNYGYTF

v_gene: TRBV5-1
j_gene: TRBJ2-3
abundance: -
d_gene: TRBD1
CDR3nt: TGCGCCAGCAGGGGACAGGGGGCAAGATCGGATACGCAGTATTTT
CDR3aa: CASRGQGARSDTQYF

v_gene: TRBV6-5
j_gene: TRBJ1-5
abundance: -
d_gene: -
CDR3nt: TGTGCCAGCAGTTACGGCTCAGGGGACACCTGGCCCCAGCATTTT
CDR3aa: CASSYGSGDTWPQHF

v_gene: TRBV12-3/TRBV12-4
j_gene: TRBJ2-1
abundance: -
d_gene: TRBD2
CDR3nt: TGTGCCAGCCGGACTAGCGGGCAGGATGAGCAGTTCTTC
CDR3aa: CASRTSGQDEQFF

v_gene: TRBV9
j_gene: TRBJ1-2
abundance: -
d_gene: TRBD1
CDR3nt: TGTGCCAGCAGCGTAGAGACAGGGTTCGGCTACACCTTC
CDR3aa: CASSVETGFGYTF

v_gene: TRBV4-1
j_gene: TRBJ2-1
abundance: once
d_gene: -
CDR3nt: TGCGCCAGCAGCCCGGGGAATCGCCTCAGGGGCGCGTCTTACAATGAGCAGTTCTTC
CDR3aa: CASSPGNRLRGASYNEQFF

v_gene: TRBV9
j_gene: TRBJ1-2
abundance: -
d_gene: -
CDR3nt: TGTGCCAGCAGCGTAGGTTTCGGGGAGGGTGGCTACACCTTC
CDR3aa: CASSVGFGEGGYTF

v_gene: TRBV18
j_gene: TRBJ1-2
abundance: -
d_gene: -
CDR3nt: TGTGCCAGCTCACCATCACAGGGCCTTAACTATGGCTACACCTTC
CDR3aa: CASSPSQGLNYGYTF

v_gene: TRBV2
j_gene: TRBJ1-5
abundance: -
d_gene: TRBD1
CDR3nt: TGTGCCAGCAGTGCCCAAAGGACAGGTCTTTTGAATCAGCCCCAGCATTTT
CDR3aa: CASSAQRTGLLNQPQHF

v_gene: TRBV5-1
j_gene: TRBJ2-5
abundance: -
d_gene: -
CDR3nt: TGCGCCAGCAGCTTTTGGGGGGACCTCCAAGAGACCCAGTACTTC
CDR3aa: CASSFWGDLQETQYF

v_gene: TRBV7-8
j_gene: TRBJ2-4
abundance: once
d_gene: TRBD2
CDR3nt: TGTGCCAGCAGCGCCGCTCGCCTAGCGGGTTTTAAAAACATTCAGTACTTC
CDR3aa: CASSAARLAGFKNIQYF

v_gene: TRBV5-1
j_gene: TRBJ2-1
abundance: once
d_gene: -
CDR3nt: TGCGCCAGCAGCTTTCAGGGTAGCAATGAGCAGTTCTTC
CDR3aa: CASSFQGSNEQFF

v_gene: TRBV10-3
j_gene: TRBJ2-3
abundance: -
d_gene: TRBD1
CDR3nt: TGTGCCACCACAGGGGCGCGCGCGGATACGCAGTATTTT
CDR3aa: CATTGARADTQYF

v_gene: TRBV19
j_gene: TRBJ1-4
abundance: -
d_gene: -
CDR3nt: TGTGCCAGTAGCGATAGCAGGGGATCTAATGAAAAACTGTTTTTT
CDR3aa: CASSDSRGSNEKLFF

v_gene: TRBV27
j_gene: TRBJ1-5
abundance: -
d_gene: -
CDR3nt: TGTGCCAGCAGTCATGGAGATTATAGCAATCAGCCCCAGCATTTT
CDR3aa: CASSHGDYSNQPQHF

v_gene: TRBV2
j_gene: TRBJ1-1
abundance: -
d_gene: -
CDR3nt: TGTGCCAGCAGTAAGACAGGTTGGAACACTGAAGCTTTCTTT
CDR3aa: CASSKTGWNTEAFF

v_gene: TRBV28
j_gene: TRBJ2-3
abundance: -
d_gene: TRBD2
CDR3nt: TGTGCCAGCAGTTACACTAGCGGGACGCAGTATTTT
CDR3aa: CASSYTSGTQYF

v_gene: TRBV12-5
j_gene: TRBJ1-5
abundance: -
d_gene: -
CDR3nt: TGTGCTAGTGGCCGGACAGTCAGTAATCAGCCCCAGCATTTT
CDR3aa: CASGRTVSNQPQHF

v_gene: TRBV28
j_gene: TRBJ1-1
abundance: -
d_gene: TRBD1
CDR3nt: TGTGCCAGCAGTTTATCCGGACAGGGGACTGAAGCTTTCTTT
CDR3aa: CASSLSGQGTEAFF

v_gene: TRBV6-5
j_gene: TRBJ1-6
abundance: -
d_gene: TRBD1
CDR3nt: TGTGCCACCAAAACGGGGACAGAGAATTCACCCCTCCACTTT
CDR3aa: CATKTGTENSPLHF

v_gene: TRBV6-5
j_gene: TRBJ2-2
abundance: -
d_gene: TRBD2
CDR3nt: TGTGCCAGCAGCTCGGGGGGACTCCATGGCGGGGAGCTGTTTTTT
CDR3aa: CASSSGGLHGGELFF

v_gene: TRBV4-1
j_gene: TRBJ2-2
abundance: many
d_gene: TRBD1
CDR3nt: TGCGCCAGCAGCCAAGTTAAAGGACAGGACAACACCGGGGAGCTGTTTTTT
CDR3aa: CASSQVKGQDNTGELFF